This entry lists 2 T cell receptor beta chains sequenced from one sample in a study of T-cell memory formation after mild COVID-19. TCRdb redid the calling of the 5' RACE reads with MiXCR, one entry per CDR3 protein. Among roughly 50,000 distinct CDR3 sequences listed, more than 8% were seen once. Sequenced: PBMCs or a T cell subset sorted from them (not recorded which). These TCRs come from a man aged 18 to 35 who had mild COVID-19 (a few samples of this study predate the infection). Cell type and time point are not known.

This clonotype has only a few counts. The V and J genes are TRBV5-1 and TRBJ2-5; the D is unclear. Trimming pared 4 bases from V and 3 bases from J, leaving 13 bases between. Germline V CDR1 and CDR2: SGHRS, YFSETQ. There are 14 residues in the CDR3. The chain's CDR3 is CASSAHGTEETQYF. CDR3 in DNA: TGCGCCAGCAGCGCACACGGTACGGAAGAGACCCAGTACTTC.

The chain has TRBV5-1 and TRBJ2-2; 10 bases line up with TRBD1. V lost 4 bases to trimming and J lost 9 bases; unmatched junction nucleotides: 6. There are 14 residues in the CDR3. Germline V gene data show CDR1 as SGHRS and CDR2 as YFSETQ. The CDR3 sequence is CASSATGGHRELFF. In nucleotides, the CDR3 is TGCGCCAGCAGCGCGACAGGGGGCCACCGGGAGCTGTTTTTT.